This T cell receptor beta chain stems from a study of T cell responses to AZD1222 COVID-19 vaccine. It was second doses at about 4 or about 12 weeks that were pooled. Data came from immunoSEQ multiplex PCR; TCRdb stores just in-frame clones and leaves some out. The sample lists 130,000 to 150,000 clones, 85% to 90% occurring once. A remark on this clone: What it recognizes is unknown.

Whole-study results and caveats: Elevations in Spike-specific TCR breadth and depth followed administration of two AZD1222 doses. Regions left unmutated in variants are reportedly the target of nearly half of spike-specific TCRs.

The CDR3 has 14 residues. Trimming took off 3 bases at V and 3 bases at J, with 11 bases between the two ends. Germline values: CDR1 SGHAT, CDR2 FQNNGV. The material was peripheral blood, obtained 28 days after the second AZD1222 dose. The V gene is TRBV11-2, the J gene TRBJ1-2, with D possibly matching TRBD1 (5 bases). The TCR was taken from an adult who received the AZD1222 COVID-19 vaccine. The CDR3 nucleotides are TGTGCCAGCAGCTTTAGTAGGGGAGACTATGGCTACACCTTC. This codes for CASSFSRGDYGYTF.